In this sample, the clone carrying this T cell receptor (beta chain) turned up many times. V lost 6 bases and J 0 bases, leaving 11 bases between the germline ends. In germline, CDR1 is LGHNA, CDR2 YNFKEQ. This CDR3 has 15 amino acids. The data originate from a study of spatial heterogeneity in lung cancer. Study in general: For the average unique TCR and UMI combination, more than nine occurrences appeared in raw reads.

The time point denotes: sample taken at primary tumor resection. Whole RNA from tumor, nontumor lung or frozen PBMC was sequenced unsorted. Each CDR3 protein gets one entry after TCRdb re-called the 5' RACE reads with MiXCR. The sample lists approximately 21,000 distinct CDR3 sequences, 3% to 3.5% occurring once. This rearrangement joins TRBV4-2 to TRBJ2-2; D not resolved. The receptor comes from a female donor with early-stage non-small cell lung cancer. Material: PBMCs, obtained at surgery. The DNA for the CDR3 is TGTGCCAGCAGAGCTTTGTACGCGAACACCGGGGAGCTGTTTTTT. Translating gives CASRALYANTGELFF.